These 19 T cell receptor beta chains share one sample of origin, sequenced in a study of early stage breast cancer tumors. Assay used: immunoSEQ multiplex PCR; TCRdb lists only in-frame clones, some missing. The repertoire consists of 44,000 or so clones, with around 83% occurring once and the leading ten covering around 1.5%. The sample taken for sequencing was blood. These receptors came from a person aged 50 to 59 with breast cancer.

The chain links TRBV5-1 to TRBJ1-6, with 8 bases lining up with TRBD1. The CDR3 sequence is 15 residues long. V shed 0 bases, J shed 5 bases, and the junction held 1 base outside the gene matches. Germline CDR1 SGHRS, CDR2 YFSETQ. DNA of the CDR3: TGCGCCAGCAGCTTGGGGACAGGGAATAATTCACCCCTCCACTTT. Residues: CASSLGTGNNSPLHF.

The CDR3 sequence: CASGLAGLPYEQYF. CDR3 DNA: TGTGCTAGTGGTTTGGCCGGACTCCCCTACGAGCAGTACTTC. J is TRBJ2-7 and V is TRBV12-5; D may be TRBD2 (5 bases). Trimming shortened V by 1 base and J by 2 bases, and 9 bases separated the two germline ends. Germline V gene sequence: CDR1 LGHNT, CDR2 FRNRAP. The CDR3 contains 14 residues.

The CDR3 loop is CSAGTGSSGANVLTF. CDR3 DNA: TGCAGCGCTGGGACCGGGAGCTCTGGGGCCAACGTCCTGACTTTC. The chain is built from TRBV29-1 and TRBJ2-6; possible D gene TRBD2, 6 bases. Between the trimmed V and J ends, which lost 7 bases and 0 bases, there was a span of 13 bases. The CDR3 contains 15 residues. The V gene's germline CDR1 is SQVTM and CDR2 ANQGSEA.

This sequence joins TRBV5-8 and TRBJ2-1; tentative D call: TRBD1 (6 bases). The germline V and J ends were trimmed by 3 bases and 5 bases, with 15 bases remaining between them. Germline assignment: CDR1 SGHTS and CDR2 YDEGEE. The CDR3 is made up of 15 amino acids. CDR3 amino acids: CASSSGTPGHNEQFF. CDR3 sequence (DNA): TGTGCCAGCAGCTCCGGGACACCTGGACACAATGAGCAGTTCTTC. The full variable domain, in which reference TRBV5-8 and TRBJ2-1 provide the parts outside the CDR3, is EAGVTQSPTHLIKTRGQQATLRCSPISGHTSVYWYQQALGLGLQFLLWYDEGEERNRGNFPPRFSGRQFPNYSSELNVNALELEDSALYLCASSSGTPGHNEQFFGPGTRLTVL.

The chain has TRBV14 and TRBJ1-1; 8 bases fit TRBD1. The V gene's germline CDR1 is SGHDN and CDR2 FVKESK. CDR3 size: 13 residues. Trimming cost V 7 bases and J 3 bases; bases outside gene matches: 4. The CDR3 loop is CASNDRGYTEAFF. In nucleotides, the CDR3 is TGTGCCAGCAACGACAGGGGTTACACTGAAGCTTTCTTT.

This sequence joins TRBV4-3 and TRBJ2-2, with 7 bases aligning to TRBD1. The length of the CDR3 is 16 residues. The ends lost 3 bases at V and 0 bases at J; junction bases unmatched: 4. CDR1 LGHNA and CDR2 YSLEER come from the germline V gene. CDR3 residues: CASSHWTGSNTGELFF. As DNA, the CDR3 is TGCGCCAGCAGCCACTGGACAGGCTCGAACACCGGGGAGCTGTTTTTT.

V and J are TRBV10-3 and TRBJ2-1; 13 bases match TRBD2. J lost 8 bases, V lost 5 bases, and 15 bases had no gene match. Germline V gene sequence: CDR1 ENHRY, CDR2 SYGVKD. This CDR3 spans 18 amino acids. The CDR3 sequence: CAISPTMIGLAGVDEQFF. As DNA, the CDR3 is TGTGCCATCAGTCCGACCATGATAGGACTAGCGGGAGTGGATGAGCAGTTCTTC.

CDR3 nucleotide sequence: TGTGCCAGCAGCCCTTCTTTTCAGGGGATGTACGAGCAGTACTTC. It yields the protein CASSPSFQGMYEQYF. The J gene is TRBJ2-7, the V gene TRBV7-9, with a possible D match to TRBD1 (6 bases). The CDR3 is 15 residues long. V was shortened by 5 bases and J by 4 bases, with 18 bases between the two germline ends. Germline lookup yields CDR1 SEHNR and CDR2 FQNEAQ (reference sequence).

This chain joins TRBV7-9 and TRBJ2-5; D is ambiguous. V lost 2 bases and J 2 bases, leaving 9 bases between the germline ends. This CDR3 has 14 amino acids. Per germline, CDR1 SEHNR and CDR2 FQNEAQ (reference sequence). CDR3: CASSLKVAQETQYF. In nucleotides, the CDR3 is TGTGCCAGCAGCTTAAAGGTAGCTCAAGAGACCCAGTACTTC. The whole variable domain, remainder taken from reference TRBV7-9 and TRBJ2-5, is DTGVSQNPRHKITKRGQNVTFRCDPISEHNRLYWYRQTLGQGPEFLTYFQNEAQLEKSRLLSDRFSAERPKGSFSTLEIQRTEQGDSAMYLCASSLKVAQETQYFGPGTRLLVL.

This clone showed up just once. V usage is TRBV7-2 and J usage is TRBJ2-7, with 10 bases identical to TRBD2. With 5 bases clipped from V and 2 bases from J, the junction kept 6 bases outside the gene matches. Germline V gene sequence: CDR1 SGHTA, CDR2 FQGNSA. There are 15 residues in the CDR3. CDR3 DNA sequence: TGTGCCAGCAGCCAACACGGGACTAGCGCCTACGAGCAGTACTTC. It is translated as CASSQHGTSAYEQYF. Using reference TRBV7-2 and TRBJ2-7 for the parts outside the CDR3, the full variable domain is GAGVSQSPSNKVTEKGKDVELRCDPISGHTALYWYRQSLGQGLEFLIYFQGNSAPDKSGLPSDRFSAERTGGSVSTLTIQRTQQEDSAVYLCASSQHGTSAYEQYFGPGTRLTVT.

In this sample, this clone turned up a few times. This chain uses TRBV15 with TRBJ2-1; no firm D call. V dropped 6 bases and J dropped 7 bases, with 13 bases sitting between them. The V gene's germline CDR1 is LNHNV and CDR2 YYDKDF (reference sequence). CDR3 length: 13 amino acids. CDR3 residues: CATRNLPFNEQFF. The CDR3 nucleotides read TGTGCCACCAGAAACCTACCCTTTAATGAGCAGTTCTTC.

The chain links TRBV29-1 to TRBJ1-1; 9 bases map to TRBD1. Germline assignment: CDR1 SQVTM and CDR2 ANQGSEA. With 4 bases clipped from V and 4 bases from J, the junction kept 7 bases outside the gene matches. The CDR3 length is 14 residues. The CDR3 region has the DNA TGCAGCGTTGTGGGGGACAGGGAAGGCACTGAAGCTTTCTTT. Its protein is CSVVGDREGTEAFF.

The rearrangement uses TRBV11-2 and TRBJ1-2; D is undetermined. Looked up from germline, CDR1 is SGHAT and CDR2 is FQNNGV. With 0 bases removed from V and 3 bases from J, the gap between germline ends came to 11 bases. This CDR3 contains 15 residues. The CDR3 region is CASSLDPGSYYGYTF. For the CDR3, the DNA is TGTGCCAGCAGCTTAGATCCGGGGTCTTACTATGGCTACACCTTC.

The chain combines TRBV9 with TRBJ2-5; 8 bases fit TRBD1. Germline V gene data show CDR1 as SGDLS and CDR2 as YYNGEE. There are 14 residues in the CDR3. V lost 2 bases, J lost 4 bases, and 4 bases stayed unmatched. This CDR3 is CASSVSGGRETQYF. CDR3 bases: TGTGCCAGCAGCGTTTCAGGGGGCCGAGAGACCCAGTACTTC.

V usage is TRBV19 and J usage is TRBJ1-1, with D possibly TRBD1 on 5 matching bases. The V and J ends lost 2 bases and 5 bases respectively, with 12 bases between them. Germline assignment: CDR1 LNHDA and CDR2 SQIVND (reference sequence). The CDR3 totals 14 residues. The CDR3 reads CASSITGGWTEAFF. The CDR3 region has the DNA TGTGCCAGTAGTATAACGGGGGGTTGGACTGAAGCTTTCTTT.

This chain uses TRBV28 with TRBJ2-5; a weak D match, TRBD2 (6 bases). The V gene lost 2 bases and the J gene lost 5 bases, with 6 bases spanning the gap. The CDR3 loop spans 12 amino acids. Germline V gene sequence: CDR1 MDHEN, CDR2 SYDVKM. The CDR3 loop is CASSLREETQYF. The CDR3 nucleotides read TGTGCCAGCAGTTTACGGGAGGAGACCCAGTACTTC.

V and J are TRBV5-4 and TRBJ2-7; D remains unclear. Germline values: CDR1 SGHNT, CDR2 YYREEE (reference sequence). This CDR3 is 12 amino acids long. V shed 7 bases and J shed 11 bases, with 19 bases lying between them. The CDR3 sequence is CASGREQRVKYF. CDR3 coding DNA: TGTGCCAGCGGCCGTGAACAGAGAGTAAAGTACTTC.

The CDR3 loop reads CASKETASPDGYTF. The CDR3 region has the DNA TGTGCCAGTAAGGAGACAGCCTCTCCGGATGGCTACACCTTC. This chain uses TRBV19 with TRBJ1-2; perhaps TRBD1 as D (5 bases). Germline V gene data show CDR1 as LNHDA and CDR2 as SQIVND (reference sequence). Trimming removed 7 bases from V and 6 bases from J, with 18 bases in between. CDR3 length equals 14 residues.

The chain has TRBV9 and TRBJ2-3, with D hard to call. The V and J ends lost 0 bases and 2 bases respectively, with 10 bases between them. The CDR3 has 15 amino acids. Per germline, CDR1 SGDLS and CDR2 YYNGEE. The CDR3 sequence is CASSVAAEYTDTQYF. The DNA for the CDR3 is TGTGCCAGCAGCGTAGCGGCGGAGTACACAGATACGCAGTATTTT.